A selection of T cell receptor beta chains follows, all from one sample in a study of radiotherapy plus CTLA-4 blockade in lung cancer. Produced via immunoSEQ multiplex PCR; TCRdb's table is partial and in-frame only. In the table there are some 92,000 clones, about 81% of which are singletons. Sequenced material: peripheral blood, taken from a patient treated with radiotherapy plus ipilimumab. Receptors originate from a human donor with non-small cell lung cancer who had a partial response to radiotherapy plus ipilimumab. The CDR3 runs from the conserved cysteine through the conserved F or W. A D gene is named only where the DNA matches it firmly. For some rows the clone size is stated as once, few or many, or as a class when expanded; others skip it.

- TRBJ2-1 - TRBV11-2 CASSNRQLGNEQFF TGTGCCAGCAGCAATCGGCAGCTAGGCAATGAGCAGTTCTTC
- TRBJ2-2 TRBD2 TRBV5-1 CASSLAGGTGELFF TGCGCCAGCAGCTTGGCCGGGGGGACCGGGGAGCTGTTTTTT
few TRBJ2-1 TRBD2 TRBV5-4 CACHLGGSNEQFF TGTGCCTGCCACTTAGGCGGGAGCAATGAGCAGTTCTTC
- TRBJ1-2 TRBD1 TRBV19 CASRPGQGAYGYTF TGTGCCAGTAGACCGGGACAGGGTGCCTATGGCTACACCTTC
- TRBJ2-3 TRBD2 TRBV4-2 CASSPGTSGTATQYF TGTGCCAGCAGCCCGGGGACTAGCGGGACGGCTACGCAGTATTTT
- TRBJ2-7 TRBD2 TRBV15 CATSVRTSGSNEQYF TGTGCCACCAGCGTCCGGACTAGCGGGAGTAACGAGCAGTACTTC
- TRBJ2-5 TRBD1 TRBV30 CARGQGETQYF TGTGCCAGGGGACAGGGGGAGACCCAGTACTTC
- TRBJ2-7 - TRBV18 CASSPPQTATYEQYF TGTGCCAGCTCACCACCCCAGACAGCGACCTACGAGCAGTACTTC
- TRBJ2-3 - TRBV21-1 CASSKACGSSTDTQYF TGTGCCAGCAGCAAAGCTTGCGGGAGTTCGACAGATACGCAGTATTTT
- TRBJ1-2 - TRBV20-1 CSVWGEGGYTF TGCAGTGTCTGGGGGGAAGGGGGCTACACCTTC
- TRBJ2-3 - TRBV6-1 CASSVRAVTDTQYF TGTGCCAGCAGTGTCAGGGCGGTCACAGATACGCAGTATTTT
- TRBJ1-2 TRBD1 TRBV7-2 CASSLLGQGHGYTF TGTGCCAGCAGTCTCCTTGGACAGGGGCATGGCTACACCTTC
- TRBJ2-2 - TRBV28 CASSSSGDGELFF TGTGCCAGCAGTTCCTCAGGGGACGGGGAGCTGTTTTTT
- TRBJ2-7 TRBD1 TRBV5-8 CASSRGQGAYEQYF TGTGCCAGCAGTCGTGGACAGGGGGCCTACGAGCAGTACTTC
- TRBJ2-5 - TRBV11-1 CASSWGTPETQYF TGTGCCAGCAGCTGGGGGACTCCAGAGACCCAGTACTTC
- TRBJ1-2 - TRBV28 CASSSLAGGDYGYTF TGTGCCAGCAGTTCTCTTGCGGGCGGCGACTATGGCTACACCTTC
- TRBJ2-7 TRBD1 TRBV11-2 CASSSRGPPYEQYF TGTGCCAGCAGCTCCAGGGGGCCCCCCTACGAGCAGTACTTC
once TRBJ2-7 - TRBV9 CASSPRDSQEGEQYF TGTGCCAGCAGCCCCCGGGACTCCCAGGAAGGGGAGCAGTACTTC
- TRBJ2-5 TRBD2 TRBV28 CASSQGGRGQETQYF TGTGCCAGCAGCCAGGGCGGGAGGGGGCAAGAGACCCAGTACTTC
- TRBJ2-5 TRBD2 TRBV4-2 CASSRRLAAQETQYF TGTGCCAGCAGCCGAAGACTAGCGGCACAAGAGACCCAGTACTTC
once TRBJ2-7 TRBD1 TRBV5-1 CASSLAGRGQSEQYF TGCGCCAGCAGCTTGGCCGGCAGGGGGCAAAGCGAGCAGTACTTC
few TRBJ1-1 - TRBV28 CASSLLHKNTEAFF TGTGCCAGCAGTTTATTACACAAGAACACTGAAGCTTTCTTT
- TRBJ2-6 - TRBV27 CASRRGLDSGANVLTF TGTGCCAGCAGACGAGGCTTAGACTCTGGGGCCAACGTCCTGACTTTC
- TRBJ1-2 - TRBV19 CASSVTTSYGYTF TGTGCCAGTAGCGTAACAACCAGCTATGGCTACACCTTC
- TRBJ2-7 TRBD1 TRBV28 CASSFRGTGGSRGEQYF TGTGCCAGCAGTTTCCGGGGGACAGGGGGTTCTCGGGGCGAGCAGTACTTC
- TRBJ2-5 TRBD1 TRBV29-1 CSADRARQETQYF TGCAGCGCGGACAGGGCCCGCCAAGAGACCCAGTACTTC
- TRBJ2-1 TRBD2 TRBV28 CASSPIQGGRPHNEQFF TGTGCCAGCAGCCCCATTCAGGGCGGGAGGCCACACAATGAGCAGTTCTTC
once TRBJ1-4 TRBD1 TRBV11-1 CASSSGTGGFDEKLFF TGTGCCAGCAGCTCCGGGACAGGGGGCTTCGATGAAAAACTGTTTTTT
few TRBJ1-2 - TRBV5-8 CASSFGTTNYGYTF TGTGCCAGCAGCTTCGGGACAACTAACTATGGCTACACCTTC
- TRBJ2-1 TRBD2 TRBV18 CASSPLTSGSSYNEQFF TGTGCCAGCTCTCCCCTGACTAGCGGGAGCTCCTACAATGAGCAGTTCTTC
- TRBJ2-1 TRBD2 TRBV5-1 CASAGGPGNEQFF TGCGCCAGCGCGGGAGGGCCGGGCAATGAGCAGTTCTTC
- TRBJ2-7 - TRBV6-5 CASSPRGREQYF TGTGCCAGCAGCCCCAGGGGTAGGGAGCAGTACTTC
- TRBJ1-2 - TRBV27 CASKPELDYGYTF TGTGCCAGCAAGCCCGAGTTAGACTATGGCTACACCTTC
- TRBJ2-7 TRBD1 TRBV27 CASSSRTGPYEQYF TGTGCCAGCAGTTCTCGGACAGGGCCCTACGAGCAGTACTTC
- TRBJ2-7 - TRBV5-4 CASSQDLGQTLGREQYF TGTGCCAGCAGCCAAGATCTGGGACAGACCCTTGGGAGGGAGCAGTACTTC
- TRBJ1-2 TRBD1 TRBV19 CASTPPGTGPGYTF TGTGCCAGTACCCCTCCCGGGACAGGGCCTGGCTACACCTTC
- TRBJ1-4 - TRBV19 CASLRRTTAGEKLFF TGTGCCAGCCTCAGGCGGACAACCGCAGGTGAAAAACTGTTTTTT
once TRBJ2-3 TRBD2 TRBV4-2 CASSKRGASTDTQYF TGTGCCAGTTCGAAGCGGGGCGCTAGCACAGATACGCAGTATTTT
- TRBJ2-5 - TRBV6-1 CASSDGGAPETQYF TGTGCCAGCAGTGACGGAGGGGCCCCGGAGACCCAGTACTTC
- TRBJ2-7 TRBD2 TRBV11-1 CASSTDAAREGRNEQYF TGTGCCAGCAGTACAGATGCCGCGCGGGAGGGCCGGAACGAGCAGTACTTC
- TRBJ1-5 TRBD1 TRBV19 CASRRVAEDRGSNQPQHF TGTGCCAGTAGAAGGGTGGCAGAGGACAGGGGGAGCAATCAGCCCCAGCATTTT
- TRBJ1-1 - TRBV2 CASSEPGQGFF TGTGCCAGCAGTGAACCAGGGCAGGGTTTCTTT
- TRBJ2-1 TRBD1 TRBV27 CASRPPTGSSSYNEQFF TGTGCCAGCAGACCCCCGACAGGGTCGAGCTCCTACAATGAGCAGTTCTTC
once TRBJ1-1 TRBD1 TRBV6-5 CASRPRGRTEAFF TGTGCCAGCAGGCCTAGGGGGCGAACTGAAGCTTTCTTT
- TRBJ1-2 - TRBV5-1 CASLGGDNYGYTF TGCGCCAGCTTAGGGGGAGATAACTATGGCTACACCTTC
- TRBJ1-1 - TRBV15 CATRTRLNTEAFF TGTGCCACCAGGACAAGGTTGAACACTGAAGCTTTCTTT
few TRBJ2-7 - TRBV28 CASSLSPVEQYF TGTGCCAGCAGTTTATCCCCGGTGGAGCAGTACTTC
- TRBJ1-3 TRBD1 TRBV6-6 CASSSGQVGNTIYF TGTGCCAGCAGCTCCGGACAGGTTGGAAACACCATATATTTT
- TRBJ2-5 TRBD1 TRBV28 CASTGQTTNRGRGTQYF TGTGCCAGCACCGGCCAAACGACCAACAGGGGCCGAGGGACCCAGTACTTC
- TRBJ1-4 - TRBV19 CASSTLAGTRDEKLFF TGTGCCAGTAGTACGCTCGCGGGAACTAGGGATGAAAAACTGTTTTTT
- TRBJ2-4 - TRBV28 CASSFVSSKNIQYF TGTGCCAGCAGTTTTGTGAGTTCCAAAAACATTCAGTACTTC
- TRBJ2-2 TRBD2 TRBV5-1 CASHSSGSSAGELFF TGCGCCAGCCATTCTAGCGGGAGTAGTGCCGGGGAGCTGTTTTTT
- TRBJ2-7 - TRBV21-1 CAGTSGSYEQYF TGTGCCGGGACTAGCGGGAGCTACGAGCAGTACTTC